This T cell receptor beta chain was recorded in a study of control samples from healthy donors and cancer patients. Some clones are missing from TCRdb's copy, which holds only in-frame ones; the method was immunoSEQ multiplex PCR. The sample holds approximately 87,000 clones; about nine tenths are singletons and the top ten take 17%. Trimming took off 4 bases at V and 0 bases at J, with 15 bases between the two ends. Germline V gene sequence: CDR1 MGHRA, CDR2 YSYEKL. The CDR3 consists of 16 residues. The receptor was isolated from a man aged 45 to 65 in good health. The sample was blood. This chain connects TRBV4-1 to TRBJ1-1, with unresolved D. This chain's CDR3 is CASSPSRRTMNTEAFF. DNA for the CDR3: TGCGCCAGCAGCCCCTCTCGGAGGACTATGAACACTGAAGCTTTCTTT.